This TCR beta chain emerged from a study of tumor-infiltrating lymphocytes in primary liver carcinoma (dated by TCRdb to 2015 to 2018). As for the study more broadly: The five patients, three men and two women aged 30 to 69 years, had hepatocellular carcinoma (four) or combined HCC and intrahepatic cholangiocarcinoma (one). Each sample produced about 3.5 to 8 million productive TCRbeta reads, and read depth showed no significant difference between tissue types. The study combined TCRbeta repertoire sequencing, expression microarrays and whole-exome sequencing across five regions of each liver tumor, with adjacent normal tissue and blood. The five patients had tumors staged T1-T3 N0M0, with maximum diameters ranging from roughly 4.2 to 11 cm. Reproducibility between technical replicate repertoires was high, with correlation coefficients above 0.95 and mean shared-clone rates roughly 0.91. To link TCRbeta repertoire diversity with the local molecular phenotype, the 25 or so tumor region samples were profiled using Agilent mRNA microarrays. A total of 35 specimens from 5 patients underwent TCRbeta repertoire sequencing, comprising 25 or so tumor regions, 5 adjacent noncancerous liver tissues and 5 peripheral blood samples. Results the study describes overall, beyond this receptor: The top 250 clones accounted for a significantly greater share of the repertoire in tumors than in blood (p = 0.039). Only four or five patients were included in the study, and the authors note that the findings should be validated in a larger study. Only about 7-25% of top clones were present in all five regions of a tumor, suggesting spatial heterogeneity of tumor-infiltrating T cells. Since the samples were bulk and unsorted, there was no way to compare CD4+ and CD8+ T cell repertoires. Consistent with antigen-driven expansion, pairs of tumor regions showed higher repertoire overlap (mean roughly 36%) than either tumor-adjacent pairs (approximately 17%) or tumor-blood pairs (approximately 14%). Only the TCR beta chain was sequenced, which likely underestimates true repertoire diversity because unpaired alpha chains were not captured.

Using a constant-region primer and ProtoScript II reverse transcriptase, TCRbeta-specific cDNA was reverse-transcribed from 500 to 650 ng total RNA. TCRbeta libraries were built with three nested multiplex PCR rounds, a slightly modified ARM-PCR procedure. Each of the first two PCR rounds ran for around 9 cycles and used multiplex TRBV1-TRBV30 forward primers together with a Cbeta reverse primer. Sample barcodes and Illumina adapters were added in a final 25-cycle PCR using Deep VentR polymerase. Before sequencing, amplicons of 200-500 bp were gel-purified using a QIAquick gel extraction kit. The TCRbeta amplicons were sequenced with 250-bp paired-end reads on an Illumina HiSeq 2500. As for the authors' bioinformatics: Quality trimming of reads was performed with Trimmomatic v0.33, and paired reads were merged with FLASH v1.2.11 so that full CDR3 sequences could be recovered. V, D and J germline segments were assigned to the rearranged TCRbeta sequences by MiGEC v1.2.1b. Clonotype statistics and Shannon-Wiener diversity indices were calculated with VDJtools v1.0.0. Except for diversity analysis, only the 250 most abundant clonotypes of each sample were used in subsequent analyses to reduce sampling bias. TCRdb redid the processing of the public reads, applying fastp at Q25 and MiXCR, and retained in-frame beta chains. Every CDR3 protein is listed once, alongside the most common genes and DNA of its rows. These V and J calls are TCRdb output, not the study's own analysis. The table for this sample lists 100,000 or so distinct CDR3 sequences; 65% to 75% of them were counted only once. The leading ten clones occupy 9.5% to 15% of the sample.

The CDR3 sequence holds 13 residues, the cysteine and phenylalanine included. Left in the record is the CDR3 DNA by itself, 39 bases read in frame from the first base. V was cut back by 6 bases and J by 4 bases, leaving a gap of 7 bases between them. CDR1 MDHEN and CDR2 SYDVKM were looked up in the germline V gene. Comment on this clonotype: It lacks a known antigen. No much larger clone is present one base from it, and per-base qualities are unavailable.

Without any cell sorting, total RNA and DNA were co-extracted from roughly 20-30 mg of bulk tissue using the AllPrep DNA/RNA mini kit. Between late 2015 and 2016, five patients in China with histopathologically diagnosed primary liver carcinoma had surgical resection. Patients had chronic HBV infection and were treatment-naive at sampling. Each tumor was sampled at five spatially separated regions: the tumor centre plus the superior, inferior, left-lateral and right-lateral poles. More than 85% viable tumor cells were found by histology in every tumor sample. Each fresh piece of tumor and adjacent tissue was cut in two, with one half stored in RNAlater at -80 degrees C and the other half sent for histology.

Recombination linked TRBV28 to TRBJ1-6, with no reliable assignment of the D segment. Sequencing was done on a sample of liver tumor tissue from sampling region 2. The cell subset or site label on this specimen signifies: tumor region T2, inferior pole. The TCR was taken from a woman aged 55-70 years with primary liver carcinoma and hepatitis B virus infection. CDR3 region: CASRIQYNSPLHF. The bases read TGTGCCAGCAGGATCCAGTATAATTCACCCCTCCACTTT.